This is a list of T cell receptor beta chains from one sample in a study of cytomegalovirus exposure and HLA in healthy donors. Method: immunoSEQ multiplex PCR; TCRdb's copy keeps in-frame clones and lacks some. The sample comprises approximately 160,000 clones, roughly 77% of which are singletons, and under 5.5% rests with the top ten. Specimen: PBMCs. The receptors come from a man younger than 35 in good health and CMV-seropositive. Both conserved end residues are part of each CDR3. D genes are given only for firm matches. Rows give clone size only sometimes, using once, few, many, or a class for an expanded clone.

j_call v_call clone_size d_call cdr3_aa cdr3_nt
TRBJ2-3 TRBV5-1 few NA CASSLEGLSVDTQYF TGCGCCAGCAGCCTGGAGGGACTCTCGGTGGATACGCAGTATTTT
TRBJ1-1 TRBV25-1 NA NA CASSGGQNTEAFF TGTGCCAGCAGTGGAGGACAGAACACTGAAGCTTTCTTT
TRBJ2-2 TRBV30 NA TRBD2 CAWSVLLLERETIGELFF TGTGCCTGGAGTGTACTTCTTCTTGAGCGGGAGACGATCGGGGAGCTGTTTTTT
TRBJ2-3 TRBV28 NA NA CASKGYEAHTDTQYF TGTGCCAGCAAGGGGTACGAGGCCCACACAGATACGCAGTATTTT
TRBJ1-5 TRBV2 NA NA CASSPGYSNQPQHF TGTGCCAGCAGTCCGGGTTATAGCAATCAGCCCCAGCATTTT
TRBJ2-5 TRBV5-1 NA NA CASSLNPLMDKETQYF TGCGCCAGCAGCCTAAACCCTCTCATGGACAAAGAGACCCAGTACTTC
TRBJ1-4 TRBV5-1 NA TRBD1 CASSLRDRGGEKLFF TGCGCCAGCAGCTTGAGGGACAGGGGAGGAGAAAAACTGTTTTTT
TRBJ2-5 TRBV7-7 NA TRBD2 CASSLFAGRAEETQYF TGTGCTAGCAGCTTATTTGCCGGGAGGGCCGAAGAGACCCAGTACTTC
TRBJ2-3 TRBV6-1 NA TRBD2 CASFSLAGRYTQYF TGTGCCAGCTTTTCGCTAGCGGGAAGGTATACGCAGTATTTT
TRBJ2-1 TRBV4-2 NA NA CASSQDPRFSSYNEQFF TGTGCCAGCAGCCAAGATCCGCGGTTTAGCTCCTACAATGAGCAGTTCTTC
TRBJ1-1 TRBV6-1 NA NA CASSERGTGYLNTEAFF TGTGCCAGCAGTGAAAGGGGAACAGGGTACCTGAACACTGAAGCTTTCTTT
TRBJ2-5 TRBV2 NA NA CASRNEETQYF TGTGCCAGCAGGAATGAGGAGACCCAGTACTTC
TRBJ2-1 TRBV30 NA TRBD2 CAWRTLAGGFDLNNEQFF TGTGCCTGGAGGACCCTAGCGGGGGGGTTCGACTTGAACAATGAGCAGTTCTTC
TRBJ2-3 TRBV10-3 once TRBD2 CATWGGPGDTQYF TGTGCAACCTGGGGAGGGCCGGGAGATACGCAGTATTTT
TRBJ1-3 TRBV7-2 NA NA CASSLSTSSGNTIYF TGTGCCAGCAGCCTGTCCACGAGCTCTGGAAACACCATATATTTT
TRBJ1-2 TRBV9 NA NA CASSAGGAFYGYTF TGTGCCAGCAGCGCTGGAGGGGCCTTCTATGGCTACACCTTC
TRBJ2-5 TRBV11-2 NA NA CASSLDTTGYETQYF TGTGCCAGCAGCTTGGATACCACAGGGTACGAGACCCAGTACTTC
TRBJ1-5 TRBV6-6 NA NA CASSRQGVGQPQHF TGTGCCAGCAGCCGCCAAGGGGTGGGCCAGCCCCAGCATTTT
TRBJ2-3 TRBV6-4 NA TRBD1 CASSNRGTQYF TGTGCCAGCAGTAACAGGGGAACGCAGTATTTT
TRBJ2-3 TRBV6-1 few TRBD2 CASSVVLAGGGGDTQYF TGTGCCAGCAGTGTGGTTCTAGCGGGAGGAGGGGGGGATACGCAGTATTTT
TRBJ1-2 TRBV29-1 NA NA CSAGEGGAYGYTF TGCAGCGCCGGGGAGGGGGGCGCCTATGGCTACACCTTC
TRBJ1-5 TRBV6-1 NA TRBD1 CASHQDRANQPQHF TGTGCCAGCCATCAGGACAGGGCCAATCAGCCCCAGCATTTT
TRBJ2-1 TRBV5-1 NA NA CASRLSGSYNEQFF TGCGCCAGCCGACTCTCCGGGAGCTACAATGAGCAGTTCTTC
TRBJ1-2 TRBV5-6 once NA CASSLSGGDYGYTF TGTGCCAGCAGCTTGTCGGGAGGAGACTATGGCTACACCTTC
TRBJ1-2 TRBV2 NA NA CASSEDGHNYGYTF TGTGCCAGCAGCGAGGACGGACATAACTATGGCTACACCTTC
TRBJ2-1 TRBV10-1 NA TRBD2 CASSEREAYNEQFF TGCGCCAGCAGTGAGCGGGAGGCCTACAATGAGCAGTTCTTC
TRBJ2-1 TRBV19 NA TRBD2 CASRTSLFSYNEQFF TGTGCCAGTAGGACTAGCTTATTCTCCTACAATGAGCAGTTCTTC
TRBJ2-5 TRBV2 many TRBD2 CASRRTSGGALETQYF TGTGCCAGCAGACGCACTAGCGGGGGGGCCTTGGAGACCCAGTACTTC
TRBJ1-5 TRBV28 NA TRBD1 CASRQSGTERGSNQPQHF TGTGCCAGCAGACAATCCGGGACAGAAAGGGGGAGCAATCAGCCCCAACATTTT
TRBJ1-1 TRBV13 NA TRBD1 CASSPRQGGTEAFF TGTGCCAGCAGCCCCCGACAGGGCGGAACTGAAGCTTTCTTT
TRBJ2-5 TRBV28 NA TRBD1 CASTIGQGGETQYF TGTGCCAGCACCATCGGACAGGGAGGAGAGACCCAGTACTTC
TRBJ2-1 TRBV5-1 NA TRBD2 CASSLGGRVDEQFF TGCGCCAGCAGCTTGGGGGGGAGGGTGGATGAGCAGTTCTTC
TRBJ1-2 TRBV30 NA NA CAWRELWRAPTNYGYTF TGTGCCTGGAGAGAACTTTGGCGGGCACCTACTAACTATGGCTACACCTTC
TRBJ1-1 TRBV19 NA TRBD1 CASSVQGAWTEAFF TGTGCCAGTAGTGTCCAGGGGGCTTGGACTGAAGCTTTCTTT
TRBJ2-2 TRBV7-3 NA NA CASSQMGGRMVPGELFF TGTGCCAGCTCCCAGATGGGGGGGCGTATGGTCCCCGGGGAGCTGTTTTTT
TRBJ1-4 TRBV27 NA NA CASSRYSATNEKLFF TGTGCCAGCAGTAGATACAGTGCAACTAATGAAAAACTGTTTTTT
TRBJ2-2 TRBV5-6 NA NA CASSLGGRTGELFF TGTGCCAGCAGCTTGGGGGGCCGCACCGGGGAGCTGTTTTTT
TRBJ2-2 TRBV5-6 NA NA CASSLPTGELFF TGTGCCAGCAGCCTTCCTACCGGGGAGCTGTTTTTT
TRBJ1-4 TRBV19 NA NA CASGTTGFNEKLFF TGTGCCAGTGGGACAACTGGCTTTAATGAAAAACTGTTTTTT
TRBJ2-3 TRBV2 few TRBD2 CASSERTSGWITQYF TGTGCCAGCAGTGAAAGGACTAGCGGTTGGATCACGCAGTATTTT